This TCR beta chain derives from a study of shared clonotypes between healthy human individuals. Produced via immunoSEQ multiplex PCR; TCRdb's table is partial and in-frame only. The sample lists roughly 2.5 million clones, roughly 92% occurring once. V was pared by 2 bases and J by 5 bases, with 5 bases of the junction left unmatched. Germline lookup yields CDR1 SGHRS and CDR2 YFSETQ. This CDR3 is built from 15 residues. Broader study findings: Relative to memory subsets, naive subsets generally showed larger estimated richness. In a few donors, about 5% of naive CD4 clonotypes appeared in common.

Concerning this clone itself: What it binds is not known.

The sequence derives from a man aged 18-30 years in good health. What was sequenced was naive CD4+ T cells sorted from blood. Subset specified: CD45RA+ positively selected. The gene calls are TRBV5-1 and TRBJ2-1, with 9 bases matching TRBD2. CDR3 in amino acids: CASSFRGGADNEQFF. CDR3 in DNA: TGCGCCAGCAGCTTTCGCGGGGGGGCCGACAATGAGCAGTTCTTC.